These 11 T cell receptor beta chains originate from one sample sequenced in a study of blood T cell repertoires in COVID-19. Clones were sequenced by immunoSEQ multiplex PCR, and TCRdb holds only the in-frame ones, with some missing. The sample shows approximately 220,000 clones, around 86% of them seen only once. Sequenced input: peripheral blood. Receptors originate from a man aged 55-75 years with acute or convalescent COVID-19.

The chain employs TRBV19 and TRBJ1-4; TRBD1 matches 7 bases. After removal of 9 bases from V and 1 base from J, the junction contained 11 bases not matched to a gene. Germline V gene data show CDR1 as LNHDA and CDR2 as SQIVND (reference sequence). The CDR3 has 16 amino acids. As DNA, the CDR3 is TGTGCCAGCCGAACAGGGGTTTCTAGAACTAATGAAAAACTGTTTTTT. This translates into CASRTGVSRTNEKLFF.

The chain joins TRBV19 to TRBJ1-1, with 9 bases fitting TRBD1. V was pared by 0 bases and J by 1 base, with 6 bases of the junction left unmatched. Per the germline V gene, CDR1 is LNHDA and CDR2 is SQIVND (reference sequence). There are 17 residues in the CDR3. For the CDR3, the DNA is TGTGCCAGTAGTATAGATACAGGGGGCATTAGGAACACTGAAGCTTTCTTT. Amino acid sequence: CASSIDTGGIRNTEAFF.

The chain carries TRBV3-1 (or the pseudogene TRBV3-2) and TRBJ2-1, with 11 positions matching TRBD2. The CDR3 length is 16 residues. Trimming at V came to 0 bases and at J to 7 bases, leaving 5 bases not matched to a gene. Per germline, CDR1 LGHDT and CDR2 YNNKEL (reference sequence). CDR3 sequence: CASSQDLAGGRNEQFF. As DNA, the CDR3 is TGTGCCAGCAGCCAAGATCTAGCGGGGGGCAGGAATGAGCAGTTCTTC.

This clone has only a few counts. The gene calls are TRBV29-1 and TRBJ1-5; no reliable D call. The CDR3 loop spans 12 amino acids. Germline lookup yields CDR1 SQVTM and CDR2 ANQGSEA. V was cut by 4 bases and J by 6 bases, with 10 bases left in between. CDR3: CSVGGESQPQHF. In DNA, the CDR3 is TGCAGCGTTGGTGGGGAGAGTCAGCCCCAGCATTTT.

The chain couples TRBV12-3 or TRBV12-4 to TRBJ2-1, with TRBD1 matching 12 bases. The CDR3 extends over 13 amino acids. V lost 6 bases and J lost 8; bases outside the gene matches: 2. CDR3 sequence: CASSGTGGDEQFF. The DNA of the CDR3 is TGTGCCAGCAGCGGGACAGGGGGCGATGAGCAGTTCTTC.

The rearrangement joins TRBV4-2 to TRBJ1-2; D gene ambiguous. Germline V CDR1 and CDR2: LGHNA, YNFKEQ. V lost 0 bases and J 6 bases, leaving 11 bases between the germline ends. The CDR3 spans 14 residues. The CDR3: CASSQETPRDGYTF. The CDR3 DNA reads TGTGCCAGCAGCCAAGAAACCCCTCGGGATGGCTACACCTTC.

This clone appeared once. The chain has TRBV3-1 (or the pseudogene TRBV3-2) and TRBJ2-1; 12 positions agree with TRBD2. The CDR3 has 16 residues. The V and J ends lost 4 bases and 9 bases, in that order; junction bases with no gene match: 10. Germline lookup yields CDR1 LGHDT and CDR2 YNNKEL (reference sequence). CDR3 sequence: CASSLGLAGPFGEQFF. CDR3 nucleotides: TGTGCCAGCAGCCTAGGACTAGCGGGGCCCTTTGGTGAGCAGTTCTTC.

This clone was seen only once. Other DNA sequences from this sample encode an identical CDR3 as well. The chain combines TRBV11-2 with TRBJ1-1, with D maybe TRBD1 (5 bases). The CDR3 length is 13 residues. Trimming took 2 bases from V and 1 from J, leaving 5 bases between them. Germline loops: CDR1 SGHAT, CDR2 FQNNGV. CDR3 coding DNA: TGTGCCAGCAGCTTACAGGGGAACACTGAAGCTTTCTTT. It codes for CASSLQGNTEAFF.

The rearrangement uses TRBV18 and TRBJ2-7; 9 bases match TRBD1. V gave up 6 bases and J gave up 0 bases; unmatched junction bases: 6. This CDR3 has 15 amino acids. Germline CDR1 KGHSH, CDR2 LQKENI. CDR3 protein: CASSPDRGSSYEQYF. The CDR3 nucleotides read TGTGCCAGCTCCCCGGACAGGGGAAGCTCCTACGAGCAGTACTTC. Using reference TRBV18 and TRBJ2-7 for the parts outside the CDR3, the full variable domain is NAGVMQNPRHLVRRRGQEARLRCSPMKGHSHVYWYRQLPEEGLKFMVYLQKENIIDESGMPKERFSAEFPKEGPSILRIQQVVRGDSAAYFCASSPDRGSSYEQYFGPGTRLTVT.

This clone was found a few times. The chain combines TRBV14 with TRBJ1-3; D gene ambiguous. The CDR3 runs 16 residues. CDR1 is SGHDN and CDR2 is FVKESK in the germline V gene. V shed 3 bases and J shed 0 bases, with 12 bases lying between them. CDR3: CASSHWTPVSGNTIYF. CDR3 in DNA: TGTGCCAGCAGCCATTGGACTCCCGTCTCTGGAAACACCATATATTTT.

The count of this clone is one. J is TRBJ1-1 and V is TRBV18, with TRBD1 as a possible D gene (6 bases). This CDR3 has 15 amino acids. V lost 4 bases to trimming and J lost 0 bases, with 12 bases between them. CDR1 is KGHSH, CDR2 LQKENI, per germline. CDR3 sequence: CASSRGPGVNTEAFF. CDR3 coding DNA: TGTGCCAGCTCACGAGGTCCAGGGGTGAACACTGAAGCTTTCTTT.